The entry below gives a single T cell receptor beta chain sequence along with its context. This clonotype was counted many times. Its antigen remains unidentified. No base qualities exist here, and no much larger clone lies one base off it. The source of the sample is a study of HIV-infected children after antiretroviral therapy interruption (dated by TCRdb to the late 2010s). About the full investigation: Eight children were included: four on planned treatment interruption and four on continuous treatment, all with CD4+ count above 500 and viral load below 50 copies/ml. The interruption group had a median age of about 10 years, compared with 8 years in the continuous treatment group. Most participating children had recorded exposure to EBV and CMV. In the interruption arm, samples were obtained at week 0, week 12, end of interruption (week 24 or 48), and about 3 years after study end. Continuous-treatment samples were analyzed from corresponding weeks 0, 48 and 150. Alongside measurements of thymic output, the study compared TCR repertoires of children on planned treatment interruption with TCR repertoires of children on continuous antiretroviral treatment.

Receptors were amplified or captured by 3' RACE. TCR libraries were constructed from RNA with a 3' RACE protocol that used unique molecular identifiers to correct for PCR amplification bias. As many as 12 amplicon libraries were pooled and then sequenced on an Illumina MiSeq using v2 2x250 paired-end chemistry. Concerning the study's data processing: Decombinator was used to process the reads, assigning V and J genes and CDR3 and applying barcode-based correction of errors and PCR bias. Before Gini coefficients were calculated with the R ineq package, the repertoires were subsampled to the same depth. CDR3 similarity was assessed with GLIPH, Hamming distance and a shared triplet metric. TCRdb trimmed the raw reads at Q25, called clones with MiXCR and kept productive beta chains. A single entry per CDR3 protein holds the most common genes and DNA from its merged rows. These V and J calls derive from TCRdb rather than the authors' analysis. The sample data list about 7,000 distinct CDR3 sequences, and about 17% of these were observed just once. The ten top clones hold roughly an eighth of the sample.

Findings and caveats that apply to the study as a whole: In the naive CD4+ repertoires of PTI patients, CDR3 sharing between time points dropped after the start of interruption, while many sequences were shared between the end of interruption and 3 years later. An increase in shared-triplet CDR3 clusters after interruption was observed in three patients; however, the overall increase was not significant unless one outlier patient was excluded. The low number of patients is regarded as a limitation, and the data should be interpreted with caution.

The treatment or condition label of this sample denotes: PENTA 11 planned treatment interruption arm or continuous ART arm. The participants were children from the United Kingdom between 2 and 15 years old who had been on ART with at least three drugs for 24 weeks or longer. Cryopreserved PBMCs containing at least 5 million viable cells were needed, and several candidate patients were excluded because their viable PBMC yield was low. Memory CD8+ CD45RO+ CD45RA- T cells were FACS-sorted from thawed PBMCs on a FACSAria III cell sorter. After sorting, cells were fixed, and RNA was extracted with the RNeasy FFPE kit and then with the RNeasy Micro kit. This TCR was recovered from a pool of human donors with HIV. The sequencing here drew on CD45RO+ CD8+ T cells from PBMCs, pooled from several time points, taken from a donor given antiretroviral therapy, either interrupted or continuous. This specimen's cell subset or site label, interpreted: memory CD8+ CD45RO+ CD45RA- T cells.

The CDR3 region has the sequence CATSTPGTFSGVDTQYF. The DNA is TGTGCCACCAGTACCCCCGGGACTTTCTCTGGCGTGGATACGCAGTATTTT. The chain was built from TRBV24-1 and TRBJ2-3; the D segment could be TRBD2, given 6 matching bases. Looking up the germline V gene yields CDR1 KGHDR and CDR2 SFDVKD. The CDR3, cysteine through phenylalanine, is 17 amino acids long. Only the CDR3 portion is preserved as DNA: 51 bases, with reading frame beginning at the first base. The junction carries 24 bases between V and J, which are trimmed by 6 bases and 6 bases respectively.